The 2 T cell receptor beta chains below were found in one sample sequenced in a study of regulatory T cells in long-lasting Graves disease (dated by TCRdb to the early 2020s). Library preparation was by multiplex PCR. Reads for this sample came from an Illumina HiSeq 4000. To build TCR beta libraries, CDR3 regions were amplified by Arm-PCR using iRepertoire HTBI primers. The public sequencing data were trimmed at Q25 with fastp and processed into clonotypes with MiXCR by TCRdb, which kept only in-frame beta chains. When rows share a CDR3 protein, they turn into one entry using the most common DNA and genes. This sample has hundreds of thousands of distinct CDR3 sequences in its table, and 12% of those were observed once. Almost 9% of the sample lies in the top ten. According to the study, the label for this sample's time point signals: newly diagnosed GD, antithyroid drugs for less than 3 months. For both TCR sequencing and RNA sequencing, RNA was extracted from PBMCs in TRIzol.

The same sample was also used in a study of T cells in Graves' hyperthyroidism and ophthalmopathy.

The sequencing here drew on peripheral blood mononuclear cells (PBMCs), taken at new diagnosis, from a patient treated with antithyroid drugs. Every receptor here comes from a woman under 40 with Graves disease. Donor details come from another sample of the same person, matched by shared clones.

The gene calls are TRBV27 and TRBJ2-7; tentative D call: TRBD1 (5 bases). The V end was cut by 1 base, the J end by 4 bases, with 11 bases between. The CDR3 covers 14 residues. Germline CDR1 is MNHEY and CDR2 is SMNVEV (reference sequence). The CDR3 region is CASSLFRQTYEQYF. CDR3 sequence (DNA): TGTGCCAGCAGTTTATTTAGACAGACTTACGAGCAGTACTTC.

This clonotype appeared many times. The chain links TRBV7-8 to TRBJ1-4; a possible D gene is TRBD1 (5 bases). The V gene's germline CDR1 is SGHVS and CDR2 FQNEAQ. With 5 bases removed from V and 7 bases from J, the gap between germline ends came to 17 bases. CDR3 length: 15 residues. The CDR3 DNA reads TGTGCCAGCAGCGGGCCGGGACTCGGATTTGAAAAACTGTTTTTT. Translated: CASSGPGLGFEKLFF.